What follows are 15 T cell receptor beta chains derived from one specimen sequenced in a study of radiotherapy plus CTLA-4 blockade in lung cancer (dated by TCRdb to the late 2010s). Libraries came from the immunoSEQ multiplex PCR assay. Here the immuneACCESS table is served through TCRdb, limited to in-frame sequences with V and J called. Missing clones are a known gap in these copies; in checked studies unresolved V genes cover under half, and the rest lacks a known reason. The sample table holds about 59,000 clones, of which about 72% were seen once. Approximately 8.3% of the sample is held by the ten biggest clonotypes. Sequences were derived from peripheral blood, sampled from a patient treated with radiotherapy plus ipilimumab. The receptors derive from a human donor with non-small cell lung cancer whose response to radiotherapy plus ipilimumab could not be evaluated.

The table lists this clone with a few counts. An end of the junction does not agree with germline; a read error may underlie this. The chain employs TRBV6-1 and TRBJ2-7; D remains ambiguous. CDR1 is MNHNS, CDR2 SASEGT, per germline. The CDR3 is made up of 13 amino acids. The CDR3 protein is CASGEAGTYEQYF. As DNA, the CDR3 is TGTGCCAGCGGTGAGGCAGGTACCTACGAGCAGTACTTC.

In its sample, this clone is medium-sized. The CDR3 coding sequence is TGTGCCAGCTCCCGCGGGACAGGGAATCAGCCCCAGCATTTT. Translating it yields CASSRGTGNQPQHF. The chain is built from TRBV18 and TRBJ1-5, with 9 nucleotides matching TRBD1. Germline assignment: CDR1 KGHSH and CDR2 LQKENI. V was clipped by 6 bases and J by 4 bases; unmatched bases: 4. The CDR3 runs to 14 residues.

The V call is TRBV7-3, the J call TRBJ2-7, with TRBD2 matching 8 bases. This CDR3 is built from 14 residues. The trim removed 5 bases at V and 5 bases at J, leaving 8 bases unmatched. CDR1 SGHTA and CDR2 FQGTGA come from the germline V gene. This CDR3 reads CASSPGLAGDEQYF. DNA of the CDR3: TGTGCCAGCAGCCCAGGACTAGCTGGCGACGAGCAGTACTTC.

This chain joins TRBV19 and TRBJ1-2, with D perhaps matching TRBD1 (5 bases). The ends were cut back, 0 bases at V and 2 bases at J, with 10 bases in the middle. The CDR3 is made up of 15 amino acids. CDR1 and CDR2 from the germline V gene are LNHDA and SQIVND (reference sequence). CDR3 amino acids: CASSIDRDGNYGYTF. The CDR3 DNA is TGTGCCAGTAGTATAGACAGGGATGGAAACTATGGCTACACCTTC.

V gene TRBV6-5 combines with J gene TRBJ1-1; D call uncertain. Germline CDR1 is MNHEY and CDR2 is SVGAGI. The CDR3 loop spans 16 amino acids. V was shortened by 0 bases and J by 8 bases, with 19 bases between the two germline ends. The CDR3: CASSYSSVGGKAEAFF. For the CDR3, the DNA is TGTGCCAGCAGTTACTCGTCGGTGGGCGGGAAGGCCGAAGCTTTCTTT.

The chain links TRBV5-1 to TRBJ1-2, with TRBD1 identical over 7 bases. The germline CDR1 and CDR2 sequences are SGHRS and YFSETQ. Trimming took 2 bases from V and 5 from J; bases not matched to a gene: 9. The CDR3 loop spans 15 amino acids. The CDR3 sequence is CASSLDRAEIYGYTF. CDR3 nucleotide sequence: TGCGCCAGCAGCTTAGACAGGGCCGAGATATATGGCTACACCTTC.

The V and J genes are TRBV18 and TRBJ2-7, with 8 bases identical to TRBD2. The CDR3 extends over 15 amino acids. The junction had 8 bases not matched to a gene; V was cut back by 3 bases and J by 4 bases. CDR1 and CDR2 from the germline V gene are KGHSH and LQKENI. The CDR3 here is CASSPPERESYEQYF. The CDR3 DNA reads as TGTGCCAGCTCACCGCCTGAGCGGGAGTCTTACGAGCAGTACTTC.

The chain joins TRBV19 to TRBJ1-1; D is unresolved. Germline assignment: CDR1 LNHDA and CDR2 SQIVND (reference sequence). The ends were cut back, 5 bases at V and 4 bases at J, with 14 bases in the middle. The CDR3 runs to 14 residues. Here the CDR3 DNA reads TGTGCCAGTAGTGCTAGGAACGAGGGCACTGAAGCTTTCTTT. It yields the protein CASSARNEGTEAFF.

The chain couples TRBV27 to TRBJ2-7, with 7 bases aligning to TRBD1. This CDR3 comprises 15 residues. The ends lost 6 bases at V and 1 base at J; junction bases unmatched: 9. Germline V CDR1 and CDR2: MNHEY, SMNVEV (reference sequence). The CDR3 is CASSLTGEGSYEQYF. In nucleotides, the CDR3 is TGTGCCAGCAGCCTCACAGGGGAAGGGTCCTACGAGCAGTACTTC.

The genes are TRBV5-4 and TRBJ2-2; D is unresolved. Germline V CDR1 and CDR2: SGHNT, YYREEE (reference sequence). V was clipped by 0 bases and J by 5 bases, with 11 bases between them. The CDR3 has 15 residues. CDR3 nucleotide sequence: TGTGCCAGCAGCTTGGATCGCCCCGAGACCGGGGAGCTGTTTTTT. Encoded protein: CASSLDRPETGELFF.

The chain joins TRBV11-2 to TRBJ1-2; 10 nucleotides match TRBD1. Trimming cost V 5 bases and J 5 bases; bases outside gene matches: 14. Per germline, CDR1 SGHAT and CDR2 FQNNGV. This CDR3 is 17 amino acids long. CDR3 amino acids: CASSTTRQGAIVYGYTF. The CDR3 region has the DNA TGTGCCAGCAGCACAACACGACAGGGGGCGATTGTATATGGCTACACCTTC. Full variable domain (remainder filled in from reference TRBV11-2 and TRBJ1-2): EAGVAQSPRYKIIEKRQSVAFWCNPISGHATLYWYQQILGQGPKLLIQFQNNGVVDDSQLPKDRFSAERLKGVDSTLKIQPAKLEDSAVYLCASSTTRQGAIVYGYTFGSGTRLTVV.

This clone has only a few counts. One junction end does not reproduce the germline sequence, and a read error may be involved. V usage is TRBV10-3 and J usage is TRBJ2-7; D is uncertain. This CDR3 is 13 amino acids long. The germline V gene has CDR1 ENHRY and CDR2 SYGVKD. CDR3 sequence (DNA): TGTGCCAGCAGTGAATGGAGCTCCTACGAGCAGTACTTC. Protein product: CASSEWSSYEQYF.

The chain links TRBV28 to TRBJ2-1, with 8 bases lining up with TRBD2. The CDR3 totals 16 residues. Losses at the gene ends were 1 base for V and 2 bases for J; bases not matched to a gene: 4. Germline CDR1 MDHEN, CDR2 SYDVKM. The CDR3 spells CASSLYRLATYNEQFF. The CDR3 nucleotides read TGTGCCAGCAGTTTATATCGACTAGCGACCTACAATGAGCAGTTCTTC.

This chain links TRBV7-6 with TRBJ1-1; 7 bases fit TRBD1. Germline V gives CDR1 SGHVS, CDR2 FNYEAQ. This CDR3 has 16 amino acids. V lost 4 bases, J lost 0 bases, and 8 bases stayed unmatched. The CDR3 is CASSSGDSYMNTEAFF. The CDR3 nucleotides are TGTGCCAGCAGCTCGGGGGACAGTTACATGAACACTGAAGCTTTCTTT.

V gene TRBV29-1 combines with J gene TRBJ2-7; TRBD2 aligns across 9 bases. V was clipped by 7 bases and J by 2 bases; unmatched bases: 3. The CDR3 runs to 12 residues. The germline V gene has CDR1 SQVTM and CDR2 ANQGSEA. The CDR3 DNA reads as TGCAGCGGGCTAGCGGGGCCCTACGAGCAGTACTTC. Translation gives CSGLAGPYEQYF.